This TCR beta chain was observed in a study of cytomegalovirus exposure and HLA in healthy donors. With 60 Vbeta and 13 Jbeta primers, the PCR was carried out. Method: immunoSEQ multiplex PCR; TCRdb's copy keeps in-frame clones and lacks some. In the table there are some 97,000 clones, approximately 68% of which are singletons. The CDR3 consists of 18 residues. The germline V gene has CDR1 GTSNPN and CDR2 SVGIG (reference sequence). The V gene end was trimmed by 7 bases and the J gene end by 0 bases; junction bases not matched to a gene: 17. Material for sequencing was PBMCs. The V gene is TRBV30, the J gene TRBJ2-1, with 8 bases lining up with TRBD2. This clonotype was sampled from a woman aged 18-30 years in good health and CMV-seropositive. The CDR3 sequence is CASTGGVSSLSSYNEQFF. Written as DNA, the CDR3 is TGTGCCTCAACCGGGGGGGTTAGTAGCCTTAGCTCCTACAATGAGCAGTTCTTC.